Listed below are T cell receptor beta chains from one sample, sequenced in a study of blood T cells in healthy people across ages. Each CDR3 protein gets one entry after TCRdb re-called the 5' RACE reads with MiXCR. The table includes some 1.4 million distinct CDR3 sequences, about 40% detected once. Sequenced input: blood. All receptors derive from a woman younger than 35 in good health. Both conserved end residues are part of each CDR3. The D gene is left open where the match is weak. Some rows have no size entry. The others give once, few or many, or a class for an expanded clone.

TGTGCCACCAGTGACGCAAGAGGGACTAGCAATGAGCAGTTCTTC	CATSDARGTSNEQFF	TRBJ2-1	few	TRBV24-1	TRBD2
TGTGCCAGCAGCCAAAGTGCGACTAGCGGCTACGAGCAGTACTTC	CASSQSATSGYEQYF	TRBJ2-7	.	TRBV4-2	TRBD2
TGCGCCAGCAGCTTTTCAGCTCAAGTCAAGGCTGAAGCTTTCTTT	CASSFSAQVKAEAFF	TRBJ1-1	.	TRBV5-1	.
TGTGCCAGCATAAAGGGGACAGTCACAGAGACGCAGTATTTT	CASIKGTVTETQYF	TRBJ2-3	.	TRBV27	TRBD1
TGTGCCAGCATTCAGGCTTCAGGGCAAAGGGAGGCTTTCTTT	CASIQASGQREAFF	TRBJ1-1	.	TRBV6-6	.
TGCAGCGTTGAAGATGACAGTTCGAGCTCCTACGAGCAGTACTTC	CSVEDDSSSSYEQYF	TRBJ2-7	few	TRBV29-1	.
TGTGCCAGCAGCGGGGGACTAGCGGGGACAGGGAGGGATACGCAGTATTTT	CASSGGLAGTGRDTQYF	TRBJ2-3	.	TRBV6-1	TRBD2
TGCAGTGCTACGACCGGACTAGCGGGCGCAGATACGCAGTATTTT	CSATTGLAGADTQYF	TRBJ2-3	.	TRBV20-1	TRBD2
TGTGCCAGCAGTGAAACTTTCCTAGCGGGAAACTACGAGCAGTTCTTC	CASSETFLAGNYEQFF	TRBJ2-1	.	TRBV25-1	TRBD2
TGTGCCAGCAGTTTGGGACTAGCGGCTACCTGCGAGCAGTACTTC	CASSLGLAATCEQYF	TRBJ2-7	.	TRBV12-3/TRBV12-4	TRBD2
TGCAGTGCTAGAGGGTGGCCCGGGACGACCGGGGAGCTGTTTTTT	CSARGWPGTTGELFF	TRBJ2-2	.	TRBV20-1	.
TGTGCCACCAGGGACAGTGGACAGCATGGCTACACCTTC	CATRDSGQHGYTF	TRBJ1-2	.	TRBV10-3	TRBD1
TGCAGCGTTCGGGGAGGGGGCGAGCAGTACTTC	CSVRGGGEQYF	TRBJ2-7	.	TRBV29-1	.
TGTGCCAGCAGCATCTTAGGGGGCGCAGATACGCAGTATTTT	CASSILGGADTQYF	TRBJ2-3	.	TRBV12-3/TRBV12-4	TRBD1
TGTGCCACCTTTGGAGAGGGCTACGAGCAGTACTTC	CATFGEGYEQYF	TRBJ2-7	.	TRBV2	.
TGTGCCAGCAGTTACATTGGGACTAGCGGGCAAGAGACCCAGTACTTC	CASSYIGTSGQETQYF	TRBJ2-5	once	TRBV6-5	TRBD2
TGCGCCAGCAAAAGGGACTACGGAAGAGACGAGCAGTACTTC	CASKRDYGRDEQYF	TRBJ2-7	few	TRBV5-1	TRBD2
TGTGCCAGTGGATTCGGACAGGGGCTTGATGAGCAGTTCTTC	CASGFGQGLDEQFF	TRBJ2-1	.	TRBV19	TRBD1
TGCAGCGTTACCCCACTGGGAGATACGCAGTATTTT	CSVTPLGDTQYF	TRBJ2-3	medium-sized	TRBV29-1	.
TGTGCCAGCAGCCCACACGGGACAGAGGACAATGAGCAGTTCTTC	CASSPHGTEDNEQFF	TRBJ2-1	.	TRBV9	TRBD1
TGCGCCAGCAGCGGAACGGGGATCAAGGACCTCCACTTT	CASSGTGIKDLHF	TRBJ1-6	.	TRBV5-1	.
TGTGCCAGCAGCTCCGGGACAGGGACCCAGTACTTC	CASSSGTGTQYF	TRBJ2-5	.	TRBV7-6	TRBD1
TGTGCCAGCACCCTTAAAGACTCTGGGGCCAACGTCCTGACTTTC	CASTLKDSGANVLTF	TRBJ2-6	few	TRBV6-5	.
TGTGCCAGCAGCGTATCACTAGCCTGGTCCAATGAGCAGTTCTTC	CASSVSLAWSNEQFF	TRBJ2-1	few	TRBV9	.
TGTGCCAGGGCCGGCAGCACAGATACGCAGTATTTT	CARAGSTDTQYF	TRBJ2-3	.	TRBV7-9	.
TGTGCCAGCAGCCCTTTCGTGATTCGCGGGGGGGAAGATACGCAGTATTTT	CASSPFVIRGGEDTQYF	TRBJ2-3	few	TRBV6-1	TRBD2
TGTGCCAGCAGACTCCGGGAAGGCCAATACGAGCAGTACTTC	CASRLREGQYEQYF	TRBJ2-7	few	TRBV6-5	.
TGTGCCAGCAGTGGACGCACCTCCTACAATGAGCAGTTCTTC	CASSGRTSYNEQFF	TRBJ2-1	.	TRBV25-1	.
TGTGCCAGCTCACCACTGTTCGGCTACACCTTC	CASSPLFGYTF	TRBJ1-2	.	TRBV18	.
TGTGCCACCGGGGCCGAGCAGTTCTTC	CATGAEQFF	TRBJ2-1	.	TRBV28	.
TGCGCCAGCAGCTTGCGAGTCTTGGACAGGGGGCGGCGAGAAGGCTACACCTTC	CASSLRVLDRGRREGYTF	TRBJ1-2	few	TRBV5-1	TRBD1
TGTGCCAGCAGTGGAGCGGGAGCCCCAGATACGCAGTATTTT	CASSGAGAPDTQYF	TRBJ2-3	.	TRBV6-1	TRBD2
TGTGCCAGCCACAGGGGGGGATTGATCAGGGGCCAGCATTTT	CASHRGGLIRGQHF	TRBJ1-5	.	TRBV28	TRBD1
TGCAGTGTTGAGGGGACTAGGGCAGATACGCAGTATTTT	CSVEGTRADTQYF	TRBJ2-3	.	TRBV20-1	TRBD2
TGTGCCAGCAGTCCCGGACAGGGAGGGGTGAACACTGAAGCTTTCTTT	CASSPGQGGVNTEAFF	TRBJ1-1	few	TRBV12-3/TRBV12-4	TRBD1
TGCGCCAGCATGAGGCGAGCGGGAGTGGACGAGCAGTACTTC	CASMRRAGVDEQYF	TRBJ2-7	.	TRBV5-1	TRBD2
TGTACCAGCAGCGTAGACCGACTAGCGGGCGATACGCAGTATTTT	CTSSVDRLAGDTQYF	TRBJ2-3	.	TRBV9	TRBD2
TGTGCCAGCAGCCCTCTCTCAGGGGATGGTGTCTATGGCTACACCTTC	CASSPLSGDGVYGYTF	TRBJ1-2	.	TRBV5-5	.
TGTGCCAGCAGCCCAACTAGCGGGGGCCTCCCCTACGAGCAGTACTTC	CASSPTSGGLPYEQYF	TRBJ2-7	.	TRBV9	TRBD2
TGTGCCAGCAGCCCTACGACTAGTCAGGTGGCCTACGAGCAGTACTTC	CASSPTTSQVAYEQYF	TRBJ2-7	.	TRBV7-6	.
TGCAGTGCTAGAGGTTCCAGTGTAGATACGCAGTATTTT	CSARGSSVDTQYF	TRBJ2-3	.	TRBV20-1	.
TGTGCCAGCACCACAATACGGGTCCCCTACAATGAGCAGTTCTTC	CASTTIRVPYNEQFF	TRBJ2-1	.	TRBV11-2	.
TGTGCCAGCAGTATCAGCGGGGTCTACAATGAGCAGTTCTTC	CASSISGVYNEQFF	TRBJ2-1	.	TRBV27	TRBD2
TGTGCCAACAGCAAGGGGGGGGGCAATCAGCCCCAGCATTTT	CANSKGGGNQPQHF	TRBJ1-5	.	TRBV6-2/TRBV6-3	.
TGTGCCAGCAGTTATGGGGCTTCGGGAGGATCCGGCTACACCTTC	CASSYGASGGSGYTF	TRBJ1-2	few	TRBV27	.
TGCAGTGCTAGGGGGCCAGGGCCTCACTCTGGAAACACCATATATTTT	CSARGPGPHSGNTIYF	TRBJ1-3	.	TRBV20-1	.
TGTGCCACCCGAAGTATGACAGGGAGCTCCTACGAGCAGTACTTC	CATRSMTGSSYEQYF	TRBJ2-7	few	TRBV15	TRBD1
TGTGCCAGCACAATAAATAGGGGGGACTATGGCTACACCTTC	CASTINRGDYGYTF	TRBJ1-2	.	TRBV7-9	.
TGTGCCAGCAGTAAGATAGCGGGAGGGAACAATGAGCAGTTCTTC	CASSKIAGGNNEQFF	TRBJ2-1	.	TRBV6-2/TRBV6-3	TRBD2
TGTGCCACCAGCAGAGACCGTACAGGGGGCACCACAGGTACGCAGTATTTT	CATSRDRTGGTTGTQYF	TRBJ2-3	.	TRBV15	TRBD1
TGTGCCAGCAGTTTAGCAGGGAGGGTCGATCAGCCCCAGCATTTT	CASSLAGRVDQPQHF	TRBJ1-5	.	TRBV12-3/TRBV12-4	.
TGTGCCAGCAGTGAAGCTGGATTGGCCTACGAGCAGTACTTC	CASSEAGLAYEQYF	TRBJ2-7	few	TRBV6-1	.